The rows below give T cell receptor beta chains drawn from one sample of a study of beta chain features in type 1 diabetes. Sequencing used immunoSEQ multiplex PCR; TCRdb keeps in-frame clones, though not all of them. Of 500,000 to 650,000 clones in the sample, approximately 13% were seen once. Sample: naive CD4+ T cells from blood. All receptors come from a man aged 25-45 years with type 1 diabetes. CDR3s include the opening cysteine and the closing phenylalanine or tryptophan. Fields, in order: J gene, V gene, D gene, clone size, CDR3 protein, CDR3 DNA. The D gene is left open where the match is weak. The size entry is marked missing in some rows and otherwise reads once, few, many or a size class.

J gene: TRBJ1-2
V gene: TRBV28
D gene: TRBD1
clone size: few
CDR3 protein: CASRGQGKDGYTF
CDR3 DNA: TGTGCCAGCAGGGGACAGGGGAAGGATGGCTACACCTTC

J gene: TRBJ1-1
V gene: TRBV7-9
D gene: TRBD1
clone size: few
CDR3 protein: CASSAGTGGPNTEAFF
CDR3 DNA: TGTGCCAGCAGCGCGGGGACAGGTGGGCCGAACACTGAAGCTTTCTTT

J gene: TRBJ2-2
V gene: TRBV5-4
D gene: TRBD1
clone size: few
CDR3 protein: CASSLGQGYSGELFF
CDR3 DNA: TGTGCCAGCAGCTTGGGACAGGGGTACTCCGGGGAGCTGTTTTTT

J gene: TRBJ1-5
V gene: TRBV7-6
D gene: NA
clone size: few
CDR3 protein: CASSLWGNQPQHF
CDR3 DNA: TGTGCCAGCAGCTTATGGGGCAATCAGCCCCAGCATTTT

J gene: TRBJ1-2
V gene: TRBV7-9
D gene: NA
clone size: few
CDR3 protein: CASSRSSNGYTF
CDR3 DNA: TGTGCCAGCAGCAGAAGCAGTAATGGCTACACCTTC

J gene: TRBJ2-1
V gene: TRBV6-1
D gene: TRBD2
clone size: few
CDR3 protein: CASTGLAGAFNEQFF
CDR3 DNA: TGTGCCAGCACCGGACTAGCGGGGGCGTTCAATGAGCAGTTCTTC

J gene: TRBJ1-5
V gene: TRBV7-2
D gene: NA
clone size: NA
CDR3 protein: CASSFSWAPQPQHF
CDR3 DNA: TGTGCCAGCAGCTTCTCCTGGGCTCCCCAGCCCCAGCATTTT

J gene: TRBJ2-7
V gene: TRBV6-5
D gene: TRBD1
clone size: NA
CDR3 protein: CASRRLRTGGYEQYF
CDR3 DNA: TGTGCCAGCAGACGACTCCGGACAGGGGGCTACGAGCAGTACTTC

J gene: TRBJ1-2
V gene: TRBV20-1
D gene: NA
clone size: NA
CDR3 protein: CSARGRGDHTF
CDR3 DNA: TGCAGTGCTAGAGGAAGAGGGGACCACACCTTC

J gene: TRBJ1-4
V gene: TRBV9
D gene: NA
clone size: NA
CDR3 protein: CASSGSTVRGEKLFF
CDR3 DNA: TGTGCCAGCAGCGGTTCGACTGTGAGAGGGGAAAAACTGTTTTTT

J gene: TRBJ2-3
V gene: TRBV2
D gene: TRBD2
clone size: few
CDR3 protein: CARGLAGEDTQYF
CDR3 DNA: TGTGCCAGGGGACTAGCGGGGGAAGATACGCAGTATTTT

J gene: TRBJ2-7
V gene: TRBV29-1
D gene: TRBD1
clone size: few
CDR3 protein: CSVARDRATEQYF
CDR3 DNA: TGCAGCGTTGCCCGGGACAGGGCCACCGAGCAGTACTTC

J gene: TRBJ2-7
V gene: TRBV6-6
D gene: NA
clone size: few
CDR3 protein: CASSYYIYSEQYF
CDR3 DNA: TGTGCCAGCAGTTATTACATATACTCGGAGCAGTACTTC

J gene: TRBJ2-1
V gene: TRBV14
D gene: NA
clone size: few
CDR3 protein: CASSRLGLTSYNEQFF
CDR3 DNA: TGTGCCAGCAGCCGACTAGGACTCACCTCCTACAATGAGCAGTTCTTC

J gene: TRBJ1-2
V gene: TRBV5-1
D gene: TRBD1
clone size: few
CDR3 protein: CASSSGDRNYGYTF
CDR3 DNA: TGCGCCAGCAGCTCAGGGGACAGGAACTATGGCTACACCTTC

J gene: TRBJ2-2
V gene: TRBV5-1
D gene: TRBD1
clone size: few
CDR3 protein: CASATGTGGYSPNTGELFF
CDR3 DNA: TGCGCCAGCGCTACCGGGACAGGGGGCTATTCTCCTAACACCGGGGAGCTGTTTTTT

J gene: TRBJ1-2
V gene: TRBV14
D gene: NA
clone size: NA
CDR3 protein: CASSRAWEGRYTF
CDR3 DNA: TGTGCCAGCAGCCGGGCCTGGGAGGGGCGCTACACCTTC

J gene: TRBJ2-7
V gene: TRBV6-5
D gene: NA
clone size: few
CDR3 protein: CASSSLLPYEQYF
CDR3 DNA: TGTGCCAGCAGTTCCCTCCTGCCCTACGAGCAGTACTTC

J gene: TRBJ2-5
V gene: TRBV7-2
D gene: TRBD1
clone size: few
CDR3 protein: CASSSPGQGRLTQYF
CDR3 DNA: TGTGCCAGCAGCTCTCCGGGACAGGGGAGGTTGACCCAGTACTTC

J gene: TRBJ1-2
V gene: TRBV5-4
D gene: NA
clone size: NA
CDR3 protein: CASSLQGPNYGYTF
CDR3 DNA: TGTGCCAGCAGCTTGCAGGGGCCCAACTATGGCTACACCTTC

J gene: TRBJ2-7
V gene: TRBV5-1
D gene: TRBD2
clone size: few
CDR3 protein: CASSPGRGDYEQYF
CDR3 DNA: TGCGCCAGCAGCCCGGGACGGGGGGATTACGAGCAGTACTTC

J gene: TRBJ2-1
V gene: TRBV7-8
D gene: NA
clone size: few
CDR3 protein: CASTRWGPTTYNEQFF
CDR3 DNA: TGTGCCAGTACCCGGTGGGGTCCCACCACATACAATGAGCAGTTCTTC

J gene: TRBJ1-2
V gene: TRBV5-6
D gene: TRBD1
clone size: NA
CDR3 protein: CASSVGQTNYGYTF
CDR3 DNA: TGTGCCAGCAGCGTGGGACAGACTAACTATGGCTACACCTTC

J gene: TRBJ2-7
V gene: TRBV5-1
D gene: NA
clone size: few
CDR3 protein: CASSLTGTHYNSYEQYF
CDR3 DNA: TGCGCCAGCAGCTTAACCGGGACTCACTACAACTCCTACGAGCAGTACTTC

J gene: TRBJ2-1
V gene: TRBV6-5
D gene: NA
clone size: few
CDR3 protein: CASSPRNNEQFF
CDR3 DNA: TGTGCCAGCAGTCCCAGGAACAATGAGCAGTTCTTC

J gene: TRBJ2-1
V gene: TRBV5-1
D gene: NA
clone size: NA
CDR3 protein: CASRVGTESNEQFF
CDR3 DNA: TGCGCCAGCAGGGTGGGGACGGAATCCAATGAGCAGTTCTTC

J gene: TRBJ2-5
V gene: TRBV7-2
D gene: TRBD2
clone size: NA
CDR3 protein: CASSLSGGPETQYF
CDR3 DNA: TGTGCCAGCAGCTTATCGGGGGGGCCGGAGACCCAGTACTTC

J gene: TRBJ2-3
V gene: TRBV5-1
D gene: NA
clone size: NA
CDR3 protein: CASSSGQFSTDTQYF
CDR3 DNA: TGCGCCAGCAGTTCTGGACAGTTTAGCACAGATACGCAGTATTTT

J gene: TRBJ1-5
V gene: TRBV21-1
D gene: NA
clone size: NA
CDR3 protein: CASSKGERGTNQPQHF
CDR3 DNA: TGTGCCAGCAGCAAAGGGGAGAGGGGTACGAATCAGCCCCAGCATTTT

J gene: TRBJ2-6
V gene: TRBV7-6
D gene: NA
clone size: NA
CDR3 protein: CASSLPGANVLTF
CDR3 DNA: TGTGCCAGCAGCTTACCTGGGGCCAACGTCCTGACTTTC

J gene: TRBJ2-7
V gene: TRBV6-5
D gene: NA
clone size: NA
CDR3 protein: CASSLGVSYEQYF
CDR3 DNA: TGTGCCAGCAGTCTCGGGGTTTCCTACGAGCAGTACTTC

J gene: TRBJ2-2
V gene: TRBV19
D gene: NA
clone size: NA
CDR3 protein: CASSIEPGSTGELFF
CDR3 DNA: TGTGCCAGTAGTATAGAACCGGGGAGCACCGGGGAGCTGTTTTTT

J gene: TRBJ2-7
V gene: TRBV11-2
D gene: TRBD2
clone size: few
CDR3 protein: CASRREGYEQYF
CDR3 DNA: TGTGCCAGCAGGAGGGAGGGGTACGAGCAGTACTTC

J gene: TRBJ1-6
V gene: TRBV18
D gene: NA
clone size: NA
CDR3 protein: CASSPLSGGDSPLHF
CDR3 DNA: TGTGCCAGCTCACCCCTCAGCGGAGGGGATTCACCCCTCCACTTT

J gene: TRBJ2-3
V gene: TRBV5-1
D gene: NA
clone size: few
CDR3 protein: CASSLVGNSGSDTQYF
CDR3 DNA: TGCGCCAGCAGCTTGGTGGGGAACTCCGGGTCAGATACGCAGTATTTT

J gene: TRBJ1-1
V gene: TRBV7-2
D gene: NA
clone size: few
CDR3 protein: CASSYRTAEAFF
CDR3 DNA: TGTGCCAGCAGCTACAGGACAGCTGAAGCTTTCTTT

J gene: TRBJ2-2
V gene: TRBV7-7
D gene: NA
clone size: NA
CDR3 protein: CASSLGSPNTGELFF
CDR3 DNA: TGTGCTAGCAGCTTAGGCAGTCCCAACACCGGGGAGCTGTTTTTT